This TCR beta chain was observed in a study of cytomegalovirus exposure and HLA in healthy donors. General study results and limits: Specific recognition of CMV antigens was confirmed in vitro for a few chains (all CMV-associated). Relative to equally common others, HLA-associated TCR beta chains showed greater clonal expansion in a later analysis. Later findings reportedly placed an Asian-associated ancestry cluster below the approximately 650-donor mean for N-insertions. Diagnosis of cytomegalovirus status made by the classifier reportedly showed high specificity and sensitivity.

This clone has just a few counts. Its specificity is unknown. The PCR employed 60 Vbeta primers together with 13 Jbeta primers. TCRdb keeps only in-frame clones here, not all; method: immunoSEQ multiplex PCR. The repertoire holds 200,000 to 250,000 clones, 77% seen once, with 2.7% in the top ten. Trimming took 4 bases from V and 2 from J; bases not matched to a gene: 6. Germline loops: CDR1 SGHDT, CDR2 YYEEEE. This CDR3 is 14 amino acids long. The chain carries TRBV5-6 and TRBJ2-7; TRBD1 matches at 7 bases. The source is a woman aged 60 to 75 in good health and CMV-seropositive. Sample: PBMCs. CDR3 sequence reads: CASSPQTGTYEQYF. CDR3 coding DNA: TGTGCCAGCAGCCCTCAGACAGGGACCTACGAGCAGTACTTC.